What follows is one TCR beta chain and its context. Its antigen is currently not known. No base quality information exists; no much larger clone differs at one position. The source of the sample is a study of regulatory T cells in long-lasting Graves disease (dated by TCRdb to 2020 to 2023). Regarding the complete study: Patients with newly diagnosed Graves' disease had been on antithyroid drugs for under 3 months. Persistent Graves' disease patients were compared with newly diagnosed Graves' disease patients by peripheral blood TCR sequencing and RNA sequencing. The study was registered as a clinical trial and conducted in China. A total of roughly 33 samples were covered by TCR sequencing, comprising about 13 persistent and around 20 newly diagnosed Graves' disease patients.

The CDR3 covers 14 residues, taking in both the cysteine and the phenylalanine. Only the CDR3 portion is preserved as DNA: 42 bases, with reading frame beginning at the first base. Trimming removed 5 bases from V and 10 bases from J; the gene matches leave 13 bases unexplained. For CDR1 and CDR2, the germline V gene (reference sequence) lists LNHDA and SQIVND. The library was built by means of multiplex PCR. TCRdb shows the sequencer as Illumina HiSeq 4000. TCR beta libraries were built with iRepertoire HTBI primers and Arm-PCR amplification of CDR3 regions. PCR products were gel purified before sequencing. Turning to the authors' computational methods: Gene usage analysis of CDR3 amino acid clonotypes used the approximately 62 TRBV and more than 13 TRBJ segments found across samples. Filtered high-quality paired reads were merged into contigs using COPE and FqMerger. Contigs were aligned with BLAST to IMGT TRBV, TRBD and TRBJ reference genes, and CDR3 was defined per IMGT. Highly expanded clones were defined as clonotypes with a frequency above 0.1%. Shannon entropy served as the measure of repertoire diversity, while the Gini coefficient captured V-J evenness. A clonotype was considered public if more than one individual shared it. The raw public data were reprocessed by TCRdb itself: fastp quality trimming at Q25, MiXCR clonotype calling, in-frame beta chains only. Rows are combined by CDR3 protein, so each entry shows the most common genes and DNA. For this entry, the V and J calls and clone size follow TCRdb and not the study's own pipeline. Across this sample there are a few hundred thousand distinct CDR3 sequences, with about 13% seen only once. More than 8.5% of the sample is held by the ten biggest clonotypes.

On the study overall, not on this receptor specifically: Only the TCR beta chain was sequenced and analyzed. Compared with newly diagnosed patients, patients with persistent Graves' disease had lower TCR Shannon entropy and fewer highly expanded clones, which suggests clonal expansion. The small sample size was acknowledged by the authors as a limitation that may reduce accuracy. Only peripheral blood was studied, because thyroid tissue, the primary lesion, was inaccessible. Persistent patients shared more public clonotypes among themselves (more than 2,500) than newly diagnosed patients did (roughly 920). Persistent disease showed preferential use of TRBV28, TRBJ1-2 and TRBJ2-5, whereas newly diagnosed disease favored TRBV20-1 and TRBJ2-1.

Interpreted using the paper, the time point label stands for: newly diagnosed GD, antithyroid drugs for less than 3 months. RNA was extracted from PBMCs in TRIzol for both TCR sequencing and RNA sequencing. Graves' disease was diagnosed according to American Thyroid Association guidelines. Patients for the study were recruited at an endocrinology department in Xi'an, China. Each patient gave 7.5 to 10 milliliters of peripheral blood, collected in an EDTA anticoagulant tube. Ficoll Paque Plus density gradient separation was used to isolate PBMCs, and no further T cell sorting was done. RNA quality was checked with an Agilent 2100 Bioanalyzer and agarose gel, and concentration with a NanoDrop 2000. These data also featured in a second study, about T cells in Graves' hyperthyroidism and ophthalmopathy. The second paper further reports: Graves' hyperthyroidism was defined as stable when no progression to ophthalmopathy occurred over 18 months of follow-up. The hyperthyroidism patients were between 18 and 65 years old and newly diagnosed, with a disease duration of less than 2 months. Any patient with an uncontrolled infection, another autoimmune disease, pregnancy or lactation was excluded. Clinical symptoms, serum thyroxine and TRAb, thyroid ultrasound, and orbital computed tomography formed the basis for the diagnoses. The first round of RT-PCR for the TCR CDR3 was performed with the HTBI primer set and the Qiagen OneStep RT-PCR kit. Most expanded thyroid clonotypes (frequency above 0.001) were also detected in blood, a finding suggesting that blood repertoires may reflect thyroid immune responses. Ophthalmopathy was separated from stable hyperthyroidism by a 13 V-J signature model, with just over 85% sensitivity and about 81% specificity obtained in cross-validation and 80%/75% obtained in testing. In validation, the model predicted progression to ophthalmopathy with approximately 71% sensitivity and 72% to 85% specificity, a median of 6.5 months before onset. To identify TCR V-J signatures that set the groups apart, the researchers used a discovery cohort of 90 to 100 patients, made up of about 44 with Graves' ophthalmopathy and about 60 with stable Graves' hyperthyroidism. Whether ophthalmopathy could be predicted prospectively was tested in an independent validation cohort made up of roughly 19 hyperthyroidism patients plus 17 patients who later progressed to ophthalmopathy. The approximately 100 discovery patients were divided at random into training and test sets in a 7:3 ratio. In about six Graves' hyperthyroidism patients, the study also compared T-cell repertoires from thyroid tissue with T-cell repertoires from blood. After sampling, hyperthyroidism patients received methimazole starting at 30 mg daily, and ophthalmopathy patients received high-dose intravenous methylprednisolone. Libraries were constructed in a second round of multiplex PCR, after which size selection and purification were carried out. Sequencing of the libraries was done on an Illumina HiSeq2000 using paired-end 100 bp reads. SOAPnuke was used to process the raw data, with reads discarded if the reads contained adapters or uncalled bases, had a mean Phred below 15, or lacked an exact constant-primer or identifier match. High-quality paired reads were merged with COPE v1.2.5, and unique nucleotide sequences were defined as clonotypes. Clonotypes were aligned to IMGT TRBV, TRBD and TRBJ reference segments using MiTCR v1.1. Only V-J combinations with frequency above 0.0001, covering 99.2% of repertoires, were analysed. A TCS score was defined as the ratio of F50 (clonal expansion) to E x V (chaos), with BLOSUM62-based TCRdist applied between CDR3 peptides within each V-J. Welch's t-statistics and random forest reduced around 510 V-J features to about 13, which were used in a naive Bayes classifier (R e1071). Sample size was not statistically predetermined, and blinding of investigators to group allocation was not performed. TCR Vbeta CDR3 sequencing of some 140 peripheral blood samples (roughly 41 ophthalmopathy, 70 to 85 hyperthyroidism and roughly 17 progressor patients) is reported in the paper.

Sequenced here: peripheral blood mononuclear cells (PBMCs), sampled at new diagnosis, from a patient treated with antithyroid drugs. The sequence was collected from a young man with Graves disease. Donor details come from another sample of the same person, matched by shared clones. Rearrangement joined TRBV19 to TRBJ1-1; TRBD1 matches 7 bases in the middle. The nucleotide sequence reads as follows: TGTGCCAGTAGTCGAACCCAGGGGGTCGTGGGAGCTTTCTTT. Its coded protein is CASSRTQGVVGAFF.